This T cell receptor beta chain emerged from a study of T-cell reconstitution after alpha-beta-depleted transplantation in children. V lost 2 bases and J lost 3, with 10 bases in between. CDR1 and CDR2 from the germline V gene are MGHDK and SYGVNS. The CDR3 length is 15 residues. It was with unique molecular identifiers that the TCRbeta library was prepared. TCRdb fed the PCR reads into MiXCR, producing one record per CDR3 protein. The sample includes 200,000 to 250,000 distinct CDR3 sequences, approximately 9.7% of them seen just once. V usage is TRBV25-1 and J usage is TRBJ1-4, with D perhaps matching TRBD1 (5 bases). This sample comprised PBMCs from the stem cell graft donor, obtained from the stem cell graft. The clonotype originates from a human donor who donated a stem cell graft to a child with SCID. For the CDR3, the DNA is TGTGCCAGCAGTGAACAGGGATCGGCTAATGAAAAACTGTTTTTT. As protein: CASSEQGSANEKLFF.